A single sample is the source of the 15 T cell receptor beta chains below, sequenced in a study of blood T cell repertoires in COVID-19. Sequenced by immunoSEQ multiplex PCR; TCRdb stores in-frame clones only, minus some. In the table there are about 280,000 clones, around nine tenths of which are singletons. The sample comprised PBMCs or T cells enriched from blood (not recorded which). Receptors were obtained from a woman in her thirties or forties who had recovered from COVID-19.

The V and J genes are TRBV19 and TRBJ1-1; D unclear. CDR3 length equals 11 residues. Germline V gene sequence: CDR1 LNHDA, CDR2 SQIVND (reference sequence). The V and J ends lost 6 bases and 1 base respectively, with 3 bases between them. CDR3 sequence: CASSGNTEAFF. The CDR3 nucleotides are TGTGCCAGTAGCGGGAACACTGAAGCTTTCTTT.

The chain couples TRBV12-3 or TRBV12-4 to TRBJ2-3, with a tentative D call TRBD1 (5 bases). The CDR3 length is 13 residues. The V end lost 6 bases, the J end lost 4 bases, and 11 bases lay between the germline ends. The CDR3 region has the DNA TGTGCCAGCAGGGCAACAGGCTCAGATACGCAGTATTTT. Its protein is CASRATGSDTQYF.

This sequence joins TRBV2 and TRBJ2-6, with D unresolved. This CDR3 region has 17 residues. V lost 4 bases and J lost 1, with 14 bases in between. Germline V lookup: CDR1 SNHLY, CDR2 FYNNEI. CDR3 DNA: TGTGCCAGCAGTGGCCTCAGCTCGGGTTCTGGGGCCAACGTCCTGACTTTC. The encoded protein is CASSGLSSGSGANVLTF.

This clone was seen repeatedly, ten times or more. This sequence joins TRBV4-1 and TRBJ1-2; unclear D gene. The germline V gene has CDR1 MGHRA and CDR2 YSYEKL. The CDR3 totals 15 residues. Trimming pared 0 bases from V and 4 bases from J, leaving 12 bases between. This CDR3 is CASSQDLAGSYGYTF. Written as DNA, the CDR3 is TGCGCCAGCAGCCAAGATCTAGCAGGCAGCTATGGCTACACCTTC.

The rearrangement links TRBV27 to TRBJ1-4; TRBD1 matches at 7 bases. The ends lost 4 bases at V and 8 bases at J; junction bases unmatched: 4. CDR1 is MNHEY, CDR2 SMNVEV, per germline (reference sequence). This CDR3 has 13 residues. CDR3 loop: CASSSRGLEKLFF. CDR3 nucleotides: TGTGCCAGCAGTTCAAGGGGGCTGGAAAAACTGTTTTTT. Combining the CDR3 with reference TRBV27 and TRBJ1-4 gives the whole variable domain EAQVTQNPRYLITVTGKKLTVTCSQNMNHEYMSWYRQDPGLGLRQIYYSMNVEVTDKGDVPEGYKVSRKEKRNFPLILESPSPNQTSLYFCASSSRGLEKLFFGSGTQLSVL.

J is TRBJ1-2 and V is TRBV6-5; D call uncertain. The CDR3 totals 13 residues. Trimming took 0 bases from V and 5 from J, leaving 7 bases between them. CDR1 MNHEY and CDR2 SVGAGI come from the germline V gene. CDR3 in DNA: TGTGCCAGCAGTTACTCGCGGGTGTATGGCTACACCTTC. Translation gives CASSYSRVYGYTF.

The rearrangement uses TRBV5-1 and TRBJ2-7; tentatively, D is TRBD1 (5 bases). Germline loops: CDR1 SGHRS, CDR2 YFSETQ. The CDR3 consists of 14 residues. V dropped 2 bases and J dropped 0 bases, with 9 bases sitting between them. CDR3 sequence: CASSLQASSYEQYF. In nucleotides, the CDR3 is TGCGCCAGCAGCTTACAGGCGAGCTCCTACGAGCAGTACTTC.

This chain connects TRBV20-1 to TRBJ2-1, with D perhaps TRBD2 (6 bases). The germline V gene has CDR1 DFQATT and CDR2 SNEGSKA (reference sequence). V lost 3 bases to trimming and J lost 2 bases, with 20 bases between them. There are 17 residues in the CDR3. Written as DNA, the CDR3 is TGCAGTGCTAGTGTCGGTGAACCCCGGGGGACCTACAATGAGCAGTTCTTC. It translates to CSASVGEPRGTYNEQFF.

The rearrangement joins TRBV6-2 or TRBV6-3 to TRBJ1-5; TRBD1 is a possible D gene (5 bases). V was trimmed by 2 bases and J by 6 bases, leaving 11 bases between them. Germline V gene data show CDR1 as MNHEY and CDR2 as SVGEGT. The CDR3 runs to 14 residues. CDR3 in amino acids: CASSYGGDSQPQHF. The CDR3 coding sequence is TGTGCCAGCAGTTACGGGGGGGATAGTCAGCCCCAGCATTTT.

This clone was observed a single time. V gene TRBV11-1 combines with J gene TRBJ2-2, with 14 bases matching TRBD2. Unmatched junction bases numbered 6, after V lost 5 bases and J lost 7 bases. CDR3 length: 16 amino acids. The germline V gene encodes CDR1 SGHAT and CDR2 FQDESV (reference sequence). CDR3 residues: CASSTGLAGGGGELFF. The CDR3 nucleotides read TGTGCCAGCAGCACTGGACTAGCGGGAGGTGGCGGGGAGCTGTTTTTT.

The chain is built from TRBV3-1 (or the pseudogene TRBV3-2) and TRBJ2-4; 8 positions match TRBD1. V was clipped by 5 bases and J by 7 bases; unmatched bases: 7. The CDR3 sequence is 14 residues long. Germline CDR1 LGHDT, CDR2 YNNKEL (reference sequence). The DNA for the CDR3 is TGTGCCAGCAGCGGACGGACAGGGAGGAACATTCAGTACTTC. This translates into CASSGRTGRNIQYF.

This chain connects TRBV6-5 to TRBJ1-2, with D uncertain. The germline V gene has CDR1 MNHEY and CDR2 SVGAGI. V was cut by 0 bases and J by 4 bases, with 15 bases left in between. This CDR3 has 16 residues. The CDR3 region has the DNA TGTGCCAGCAGTTACTCGTCAGTCGCAACGCTCTATGGCTACACCTTC. Translated, it gives CASSYSSVATLYGYTF.

CDR3 protein: CASRKTGGTEAFF. The CDR3 nucleotides read TGTGCCAGCAGGAAAACAGGGGGAACTGAAGCTTTCTTT. The V call is TRBV6-5, the J call TRBJ1-1; 8 nucleotides agree with TRBD1. CDR1 and CDR2 (germline): MNHEY, SVGAGI. V trimming: 6 bases; J trimming: 5 bases; junction bases outside the gene matches: 5. This CDR3 is 13 amino acids long.

The chain carries TRBV5-1 and TRBJ2-2, with 7 bases lining up with TRBD1. Germline trimming cut 6 bases from V and 7 bases from J; bases unmatched to any gene: 9. Per the germline V gene, CDR1 is SGHRS and CDR2 is YFSETQ. The CDR3 is 14 amino acids. Written as DNA, the CDR3 is TGCGCCAGCACCAATCAGGGGGTAGACGGGGAGCTGTTTTTT. It encodes CASTNQGVDGELFF.

This chain links TRBV2 with TRBJ1-1; no firm D call. Trimming cost V 10 bases and J 0 bases, with 33 bases left between them. This CDR3 spans 20 amino acids. In germline, CDR1 is SNHLY, CDR2 FYNNEI. This CDR3 reads CATTPKPLRTKHDLNTEAFF. The CDR3 region has the DNA TGTGCCACCACCCCCAAACCCTTACGCACAAAGCACGACTTGAACACTGAAGCTTTCTTT.